Following are 23 T cell receptor beta chains from one sample sequenced in a study of shared clonotypes between healthy human individuals. Here immunoSEQ multiplex PCR was the method, and the copy in TCRdb shows in-frame clones only, minus some. The table includes some 1,600,000 clones, 98% detected once. Sequenced input: naive CD4+ T cells sorted from blood. Subset defined: CD45RA+ positively selected. These receptors were obtained from a man younger than 45 in good health.

The chain is built from TRBV7-9 and TRBJ1-1; no clear D gene. The V gene's germline CDR1 is SEHNR and CDR2 FQNEAQ (reference sequence). There are 13 residues in the CDR3. Trimming took 3 bases from V and 2 from J, leaving 7 bases between them. Written as DNA, the CDR3 is TGTGCCAGCAGCTTCCGAGCCAACACTGAAGCTTTCTTT. This gives the protein CASSFRANTEAFF.

The rearrangement links TRBV11-2 to TRBJ2-1, with D possibly being TRBD1 or TRBD2 (7 bases each). Between the trimmed V and J ends, which lost 6 bases and 10 bases, there was a span of 28 bases. The germline gives CDR1 SGHAT, CDR2 FQNNGV. This CDR3 comprises 17 residues. Here the CDR3 DNA reads TGTGCCAGCAGAAGCGGAAGGGGGCGGGAGAGGATTAGGGAGCAGTTCTTC. It translates to CASRSGRGRERIREQFF.

CDR3 sequence reads: CASSNSAGGAKNIQYF. The CDR3 DNA reads as TGTGCCAGTAGTAATTCCGCGGGGGGAGCCAAAAACATTCAGTACTTC. This chain connects TRBV19 to TRBJ2-4, with TRBD2 identical over 8 bases. This CDR3 is built from 16 residues. In germline, CDR1 is LNHDA, CDR2 SQIVND (reference sequence). Germline trimming cut 4 bases from V and 0 bases from J; bases unmatched to any gene: 5. Variable domain in full (rest from reference TRBV19 and TRBJ2-4): DGGITQSPKYLFRKEGQNVTLSCEQNLNHDAMYWYRQDPGQGLRLIYYSQIVNDFQKGDIAEGYSVSREKKESFPLTVTSAQKNPTAFYLCASSNSAGGAKNIQYFGAGTRLSVL.

V and J are TRBV28 and TRBJ2-7; tentatively, D is TRBD1 (5 bases). Germline values: CDR1 MDHEN, CDR2 SYDVKM. V was pared by 7 bases and J by 0 bases, with 10 bases between. The length of the CDR3 is 13 residues. CDR3 loop: CASTPRVSYEQYF. For the CDR3, the DNA is TGTGCCAGCACCCCCAGGGTCTCCTACGAGCAGTACTTC.

As regards this clone: The junction departs from germline at one end; a sequencing error may be responsible. The rearrangement joins TRBV5-4 to TRBJ2-1; TRBD2 matches 12 bases. Germline V gene lookup returns CDR1 SGHNT and CDR2 YYREEE (reference sequence). CDR3 length: 16 amino acids. The CDR3 DNA reads TGCGCCAGCAGCCCGATCGGGACTAGCGGGCGCTATGAGCAGTTCTTC. Translated: CASSPIGTSGRYEQFF.

CDR3 nucleotides: TGTGCCAGCAGACCCTTTTCAGGGATCGGGACGACGCAGTACTTC. Translation: CASRPFSGIGTTQYF. The chain recombines TRBV5-4 with TRBJ2-7; D possibly matches TRBD1 or TRBD2 (5 bases each). The CDR3 consists of 15 residues. Per germline, CDR1 SGHNT and CDR2 YYREEE (reference sequence). V was pared by 5 bases and J by 9 bases, with 24 bases between.

The rearrangement joins TRBV28 to TRBJ2-2; D uncertain. This CDR3 region has 16 residues. The germline V gene encodes CDR1 MDHEN and CDR2 SYDVKM. V gave up 5 bases and J gave up 1 base, with 14 bases separating them. CDR3 sequence: CASSQASSGNTGELFF. The CDR3 DNA reads TGTGCCAGCAGTCAGGCTTCGAGTGGGAACACCGGGGAGCTGTTTTTT.

The chain is built from TRBV28 and TRBJ2-7; TRBD1 is a possible D gene (6 bases). Germline assignment: CDR1 MDHEN and CDR2 SYDVKM. Trimming left V 5 bases short and J 4 bases short, with 21 bases between. CDR3 length: 16 residues. The CDR3 sequence is CASSLRQGWFPYEQYF. The CDR3 nucleotides read TGTGCCAGCAGTCTACGCCAGGGGTGGTTTCCGTACGAGCAGTACTTC.

The chain recombines TRBV19 with TRBJ2-7, with TRBD2 matching over 8 bases. The CDR3 is made up of 15 amino acids. The J segment lost 2 bases and the V segment lost 3 bases, leaving 6 bases of the junction unmatched. CDR1 is LNHDA and CDR2 is SQIVND in the germline V gene (reference sequence). CDR3 coding DNA: TGTGCCAGTAGTATTTCAGGGCGGGGGGCCTACGAGCAGTACTTC. This codes for CASSISGRGAYEQYF.

The chain uses TRBV11-3 and TRBJ2-1, with 14 bases fitting TRBD2. CDR3 length: 13 residues. The J segment lost 9 bases and the V segment lost 8 bases, leaving 3 bases of the junction unmatched. The germline gives CDR1 SGHNT, CDR2 YENEEA. The CDR3 DNA follows: TGTGCCAGCGGACTAGCGGGAGGTACTGAGCAGTTCTTC. This translates into CASGLAGGTEQFF.

The chain has TRBV5-1 and TRBJ2-3; 10 bases agree with TRBD2. The CDR3 is 16 amino acids. Germline values: CDR1 SGHRS, CDR2 YFSETQ. With V trimmed by 3 bases and J by 2 bases, 6 bases remained unmatched. The CDR3 here is CASSSASGRSTDTQYF. The DNA of the CDR3 is TGCGCCAGCAGCTCCGCTAGCGGGAGATCCACAGATACGCAGTATTTT.

The chain employs TRBV18 and TRBJ2-3; tentatively, D is TRBD2 (5 bases). The V gene lost 5 bases and the J gene lost 1 base, with 7 bases spanning the gap. Germline CDR1 is KGHSH and CDR2 is LQKENI. CDR3 length: 13 amino acids. The CDR3 loop is CASSDSGTDTQYF. DNA of the CDR3: TGTGCCAGCTCAGATAGCGGCACAGATACGCAGTATTTT. The full variable domain, completed using reference TRBV18 and TRBJ2-3, is NAGVMQNPRHLVRRRGQEARLRCSPMKGHSHVYWYRQLPEEGLKFMVYLQKENIIDESGMPKERFSAEFPKEGPSILRIQQVVRGDSAAYFCASSDSGTDTQYFGPGTRLTVL.

This sequence joins TRBV5-6 and TRBJ1-3; possible D gene TRBD1, 5 bases. Trimming took 4 bases from V and 4 from J, leaving 9 bases between them. CDR1 and CDR2 from the germline V gene are SGHDT and YYEEEE. The CDR3 loop spans 13 amino acids. CDR3 amino acids: CASSQGLGNTIYF. CDR3 bases: TGTGCCAGCAGCCAGGGATTAGGAAACACCATATATTTT.

On this clone: The sample contains more than one DNA sequence encoding this CDR3. This chain connects TRBV28 to TRBJ1-1; D call uncertain. The ends were cut back, 6 bases at V and 4 bases at J, with 6 bases in the middle. In germline, CDR1 is MDHEN, CDR2 SYDVKM. The CDR3 runs to 11 residues. Here the CDR3 DNA reads TGTGCCAGCAGGCGTGGCACTGAAGCTTTCTTT. Its translation is CASRRGTEAFF.

The rearrangement links TRBV5-4 to TRBJ2-5; possibly TRBD2 for D (5 bases). V was clipped by 0 bases and J by 5 bases, with 20 bases between them. Germline V gene lookup returns CDR1 SGHNT and CDR2 YYREEE (reference sequence). This CDR3 has 17 amino acids. CDR3 in DNA: TGTGCCAGCAGCTTGGCCGGAAGGACTGGTTCCGGGGAGACCCAGTACTTC. Protein sequence: CASSLAGRTGSGETQYF.

The chain recombines TRBV19 with TRBJ2-2; 7 bases agree with TRBD1. V trimming: 4 bases; J trimming: 6 bases; junction bases outside the gene matches: 2. The CDR3 loop spans 13 amino acids. Germline CDR1 and CDR2: LNHDA and SQIVND (reference sequence). CDR3 nucleotide sequence: TGTGCCAGTAGTAGACAGGGTCCCGGGGAGCTGTTTTTT. Protein: CASSRQGPGELFF.

The J gene is TRBJ2-5, the V gene TRBV11-3, with TRBD2 identical over 10 bases. The CDR3 is 17 residues long. CDR1 SGHNT and CDR2 YENEEA come from the germline V gene. V dropped 1 base and J dropped 2; count of bases not matched to a gene: 7. The CDR3, as DNA: TGTGCCAGCAGCTTAGCTTCTAGCGGGAGAGGACAAGAGACCCAGTACTTC. Its protein product is CASSLASSGRGQETQYF.

The V gene is TRBV18, the J gene TRBJ2-1; 8 bases match TRBD2. Germline V CDR1 and CDR2: KGHSH, LQKENI. This CDR3 contains 15 residues. The trim removed 6 bases at V and 8 bases at J, leaving 12 bases unmatched. The CDR3 region is CASSPLAGWEDEQFF. CDR3 in DNA: TGTGCCAGCTCGCCTTTAGCGGGATGGGAGGATGAGCAGTTCTTC.

As to this clone: The junction and the germline gene differ at one end; a read error may be behind it. The V gene is TRBV11-2, the J gene TRBJ2-7, with no clear D. Germline assignment: CDR1 SGHAT and CDR2 FQNNGV. The CDR3 spans 13 residues. CDR3 coding DNA: TGTGCCAGCAGCTTAGCCCACTCCTTCGAGCAGTACTTC. Translated, it gives CASSLAHSFEQYF.

V usage is TRBV11-1 and J usage is TRBJ2-1; weak D call: TRBD2 (6 bases). The germline V and J ends were trimmed by 1 base and 11 bases, with 12 bases remaining between them. The CDR3 loop spans 13 amino acids. CDR1 is SGHAT and CDR2 is FQDESV in the germline V gene (reference sequence). The CDR3 coding sequence is TGTGCCAGCAGCTTAGAGGGGCGGACTAAGCAGTTCTTC. This translates into CASSLEGRTKQFF.

J is TRBJ1-1 and V is TRBV2; D is uncertain. There are 14 residues in the CDR3. The V and J ends lost 6 bases and 5 bases respectively, with 16 bases between them. The V gene's germline CDR1 is SNHLY and CDR2 FYNNEI. The CDR3 DNA is TGTGCCAGCAGAGAAAGGGCGGTAGGGACTGAAGCTTTCTTT. Amino acids: CASRERAVGTEAFF.

J is TRBJ1-5 and V is TRBV15; TRBD1 aligns across 12 bases. The V gene end was trimmed by 4 bases and the J gene end by 2 bases; junction bases not matched to a gene: 12. Germline V lookup: CDR1 LNHNV, CDR2 YYDKDF (reference sequence). The CDR3 totals 19 residues. CDR3 protein: CATSTNRDRGLFGNQPQHF. The CDR3 DNA reads as TGTGCCACCAGCACAAACCGGGACAGGGGGCTATTTGGCAATCAGCCCCAGCATTTT. The full variable domain, its missing parts supplied by reference TRBV15 and TRBJ1-5, is DAMVIQNPRYQVTQFGKPVTLSCSQTLNHNVMYWYQQKSSQAPKLLFHYYDKDFNNEADTPDNFQSRRPNTSFCFLDIRSPGLGDTAMYLCATSTNRDRGLFGNQPQHFGDGTRLSIL.

The chain has TRBV28 and TRBJ2-7; D gene unclear. Between the trimmed V and J ends, which lost 2 bases and 3 bases, there was a span of 14 bases. CDR1 and CDR2 from the germline V gene are MDHEN and SYDVKM. The CDR3 is 15 amino acids. CDR3 protein: CASSLVPNTIYEQYF. Here the CDR3 DNA reads TGTGCCAGCAGTTTAGTTCCCAATACCATCTACGAGCAGTACTTC.